A single sample is the source of the 3 T cell receptor beta chains below, sequenced in a study of blood T cell repertoires in COVID-19. Assay: immunoSEQ multiplex PCR; the TCRdb copy retains only in-frame clones and omits some. The sample lists about 140,000 clones; about nine tenths were seen once. The sample was peripheral blood. Receptors originate from a man aged 45-65 years with active or convalescent COVID-19.

The V and J genes are TRBV28 and TRBJ1-2; TRBD1 might be the D (6 bases). CDR1 is MDHEN and CDR2 is SYDVKM in the germline V gene. V was clipped by 8 bases and J by 0 bases, with 16 bases between them. The CDR3 consists of 15 residues. Here the CDR3 reads CASSGQSESNYGYTF. CDR3 bases: TGTGCCAGCTCAGGACAGAGTGAGTCTAACTATGGCTACACCTTC.

A single count supports this clone. The chain is built from TRBV12-3 or TRBV12-4 and TRBJ2-1; a weak D match, TRBD2 (6 bases). Trimming took off 4 bases at V and 14 bases at J, with 18 bases between the two ends. The CDR3 runs to 13 residues. CDR3 protein: CASSSPPGLTKFF. The CDR3 DNA is TGTGCCAGCAGTTCCCCTCCGGGACTCACGAAGTTCTTC.

In DNA form, the CDR3 reads TGTGCCAGCAGTTACTCCGGGAGCGCGGGCGAGCAGTACTTC. Encoded protein: CASSYSGSAGEQYF. The chain uses TRBV6-2 or TRBV6-3 and TRBJ2-7; TRBD2 is a possible D gene (6 bases). Germline CDR1 reads MNHEY; CDR2 reads SVGEGT. This CDR3 region has 14 residues. Trimming removed 0 bases at V and 6 bases at J, with 12 bases between.